These 9 T cell receptor beta chains share one sample of origin, sequenced in a study of T cell responses to AZD1222 COVID-19 vaccine. Only in-frame clones appear in the TCRdb table, and some are missing; sequencing was by immunoSEQ multiplex PCR. The sample gives fewer than 100,000 clones, around nine tenths of which show up once; 15% to 20% is in the top ten. This specimen consisted of peripheral blood, obtained on day 0 of AZD1222 vaccination. These receptors originate from an adult in good health.

The chain couples TRBV12-3 or TRBV12-4 to TRBJ2-2; D remains unclear. V shed 3 bases and J shed 4 bases, with 3 bases lying between them. The CDR3 loop spans 12 amino acids. CDR3 residues: CASSLGTGELFF. As DNA, the CDR3 is TGTGCCAGCAGTTTGGGCACCGGGGAGCTGTTTTTT.

The chain uses TRBV4-1 and TRBJ1-2, with D uncertain. CDR3 length: 13 amino acids. Germline V CDR1 and CDR2: MGHRA, YSYEKL. The V end was cut by 5 bases, the J end by 5 bases, with 12 bases between. CDR3 DNA sequence: TGCGCCAGCAGCATGAGGGCCGGGTATGGCTACACCTTC. It codes for CASSMRAGYGYTF.

The chain uses TRBV18 and TRBJ1-1; D is perhaps TRBD1 (6 bases). Germline lookup yields CDR1 KGHSH and CDR2 LQKENI. The CDR3 extends over 14 amino acids. V was cut by 0 bases and J by 9 bases, with 14 bases left in between. The CDR3 is CASSPPERGRKAFF. DNA for the CDR3: TGTGCCAGCTCACCACCGGAGAGGGGGAGGAAAGCTTTCTTT. The full variable domain, its missing parts supplied by reference TRBV18 and TRBJ1-1, is NAGVMQNPRHLVRRRGQEARLRCSPMKGHSHVYWYRQLPEEGLKFMVYLQKENIIDESGMPKERFSAEFPKEGPSILRIQQVVRGDSAAYFCASSPPERGRKAFFGQGTRLTVV.

This clone was recorded only once. V usage is TRBV3-1 (or the pseudogene TRBV3-2) and J usage is TRBJ2-7, with D unresolved. The germline gives CDR1 LGHDT, CDR2 YNNKEL (reference sequence). V gave up 4 bases and J gave up 4 bases, with 5 bases separating them. The CDR3 has 11 residues. The CDR3 coding sequence is TGTGCCAGCAGCCGTCAATACGAGCAGTACTTC. The encoded protein is CASSRQYEQYF.

J is TRBJ1-6 and V is TRBV25-1; D perhaps matches TRBD1 (6 bases). The V and J ends lost 4 bases and 0 bases respectively, with 13 bases between them. There are 17 residues in the CDR3. Germline CDR1 MGHDK, CDR2 SYGVNS. This CDR3 is CASSGPGASSYNSPLHF. The CDR3 region has the DNA TGTGCCAGCAGTGGGCCAGGGGCCAGCTCCTATAATTCACCCCTCCACTTT.

This chain joins TRBV6-5 and TRBJ2-7; D unresolved. Between the trimmed V and J ends, which lost 6 bases and 2 bases, there was a span of 14 bases. This CDR3 is 14 amino acids long. Germline V gene lookup returns CDR1 MNHEY and CDR2 SVGAGI. CDR3 sequence reads: CASRLGPVTYEQYF. DNA of the CDR3: TGTGCCAGCAGACTCGGTCCAGTTACCTACGAGCAGTACTTC.

The chain employs TRBV19 and TRBJ2-1, with D maybe TRBD1 (6 bases). From germline, CDR1 is LNHDA and CDR2 SQIVND (reference sequence). This CDR3 has 16 amino acids. Trimming shortened V by 5 bases and J by 2 bases, and 16 bases separated the two germline ends. CDR3 nucleotide sequence: TGTGCCAGTAGTTGGACCGGGACACGAGCCTACAATGAGCAGTTCTTC. Its protein is CASSWTGTRAYNEQFF.

The CDR3 loop reads CASSMGQVRGYTF. CDR3 in DNA: TGTGCCAGCAGTATGGGACAGGTACGGGGCTACACCTTC. This sequence joins TRBV12-3 or TRBV12-4 and TRBJ1-2; 8 bases are shared with TRBD1. The junction had 7 bases not matched to a gene; V was cut back by 5 bases and J by 8 bases. The CDR3 is 13 residues long.

The chain uses TRBV28 and TRBJ1-2, with D unresolved. Looked up from germline, CDR1 is MDHEN and CDR2 is SYDVKM. The CDR3 runs 14 residues. With 2 bases removed from V and 7 bases from J, the gap between germline ends came to 14 bases. The CDR3, as DNA: TGTGCCAGCAGTTTAGGGTACTCCCGGCCTGGCTACACCTTC. Encoded protein: CASSLGYSRPGYTF.